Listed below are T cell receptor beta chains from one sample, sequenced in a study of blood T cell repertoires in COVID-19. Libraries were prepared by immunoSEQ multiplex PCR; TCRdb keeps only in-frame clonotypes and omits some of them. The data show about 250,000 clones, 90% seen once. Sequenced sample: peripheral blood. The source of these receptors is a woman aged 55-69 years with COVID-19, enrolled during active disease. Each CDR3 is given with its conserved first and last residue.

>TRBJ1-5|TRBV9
CASSVGDRDAQPQHF
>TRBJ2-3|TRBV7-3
CASSPGVIVQADTQYF
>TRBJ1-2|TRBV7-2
CASSQRTGGGYGYTF
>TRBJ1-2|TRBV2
CANADTVTDGYTF
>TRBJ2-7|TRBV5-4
CASRLTGGGDEQYF
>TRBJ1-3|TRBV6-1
CASSELSSGNTIYF
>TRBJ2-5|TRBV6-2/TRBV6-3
CASSYEGQGADETQYF
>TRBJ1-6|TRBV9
CASSGGGSPLHF
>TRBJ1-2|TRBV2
CASSEIGGQGAAGYTF
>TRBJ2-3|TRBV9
CASSVGGSSEDTQYF
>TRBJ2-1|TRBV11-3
CASSPWPTSGGESSYNEQFF